The rows below give T cell receptor beta chains drawn from one sample of a study of CD8+ T cells in alopecia areata. Sequenced by immunoSEQ multiplex PCR; TCRdb stores in-frame clones only, minus some. The table shows fewer than 150,000 clones, with around three fifths occurring only once. Sequencing used CD4+ T cells sorted from blood, obtained at week 0. These receptors all stem from a human donor with alopecia areata. CDR3s include the opening cysteine and the closing phenylalanine or tryptophan. The D gene is left open where the match is weak. Not all rows give a size; the values are once, few, many and, for expanded clones, a class.

cdr3_aa: CASSLTHGTIYGYTF; cdr3_nt: TGTGCCAGCAGCTTAACTCACGGGACAATCTATGGCTACACCTTC; d_call: NA; v_call: TRBV7-3; j_call: TRBJ1-2; clone_size: NA
cdr3_aa: CASSFDTGAHEQYF; cdr3_nt: TGTGCCAGCAGTTTTGACACAGGGGCCCACGAGCAGTACTTC; d_call: TRBD1; v_call: TRBV28; j_call: TRBJ2-7; clone_size: few
cdr3_aa: CASSYSTGVAQFF; cdr3_nt: TGTGCCAGCAGTTACTCTACAGGGGTTGCGCAGTTCTTC; d_call: TRBD1; v_call: TRBV6-6; j_call: TRBJ2-1; clone_size: few
cdr3_aa: CASSKGSGGEQTQYF; cdr3_nt: TGTGCCAGCAGCAAAGGATCCGGGGGGGAACAGACCCAGTACTTC; d_call: TRBD2; v_call: TRBV7-9; j_call: TRBJ2-5; clone_size: NA
cdr3_aa: CSVGNGVNEQFF; cdr3_nt: TGCAGCGTTGGAAATGGGGTAAATGAGCAGTTCTTC; d_call: NA; v_call: TRBV29-1; j_call: TRBJ2-1; clone_size: few
cdr3_aa: CSVSTGPGETQYF; cdr3_nt: TGCAGCGTCTCCACAGGGCCGGGAGAGACCCAGTACTTC; d_call: NA; v_call: TRBV29-1; j_call: TRBJ2-5; clone_size: NA
cdr3_aa: CASSPRGYEQYF; cdr3_nt: TGTGCCAGCAGTCCCAGGGGGTACGAGCAGTACTTC; d_call: TRBD1; v_call: TRBV6-5; j_call: TRBJ2-7; clone_size: few
cdr3_aa: CASSYAPGQIYEQYF; cdr3_nt: TGTGCCAGCAGTTACGCCCCGGGACAGATCTACGAGCAGTACTTC; d_call: TRBD1; v_call: TRBV6-5; j_call: TRBJ2-7; clone_size: once
cdr3_aa: CAWSNLASGTQYF; cdr3_nt: TGTGCCTGGAGTAATCTGGCGTCCGGGACCCAGTACTTC; d_call: NA; v_call: TRBV30; j_call: TRBJ2-5; clone_size: once
cdr3_aa: CASSLEPGGNNEQFF; cdr3_nt: TGTGCCAGCAGCTTGGAACCGGGGGGGAATAATGAGCAGTTCTTC; d_call: TRBD2; v_call: TRBV11-2; j_call: TRBJ2-1; clone_size: NA
cdr3_aa: CASSQLPGLDTYNEQFF; cdr3_nt: TGTGCCAGCAGCCAACTACCGGGACTGGACACCTACAATGAGCAGTTCTTC; d_call: NA; v_call: TRBV14; j_call: TRBJ2-1; clone_size: few
cdr3_aa: CASEDKAIGNTIYF; cdr3_nt: TGTGCCAGCGAAGATAAAGCCATTGGAAACACCATATATTTT; d_call: NA; v_call: TRBV5-4; j_call: TRBJ1-3; clone_size: many
cdr3_aa: CASEERPNYGYTF; cdr3_nt: TGCGCCAGCGAAGAAAGGCCTAACTATGGCTACACCTTC; d_call: NA; v_call: TRBV5-1; j_call: TRBJ1-2; clone_size: once
cdr3_aa: CATSRDGRGGTDTQYF; cdr3_nt: TGTGCCACCAGCAGAGACGGGAGGGGGGGCACAGATACGCAGTATTTT; d_call: TRBD2; v_call: TRBV15; j_call: TRBJ2-3; clone_size: NA
cdr3_aa: CASSSDNQPQHF; cdr3_nt: TGTGCCAGCAGCTCCGACAATCAGCCCCAGCATTTT; d_call: NA; v_call: TRBV7-9; j_call: TRBJ1-5; clone_size: NA
cdr3_aa: CASSRDRGRGYGYTF; cdr3_nt: TGTGCCAGCAGCCGGGACAGGGGGCGAGGGTATGGCTACACCTTC; d_call: TRBD1; v_call: TRBV7-9; j_call: TRBJ1-2; clone_size: once
cdr3_aa: CASSVTTTGRDSPLHF; cdr3_nt: TGTGCCAGCAGCGTCACAACAACAGGGAGAGACTCACCCCTCCACTTT; d_call: NA; v_call: TRBV5-4; j_call: TRBJ1-6; clone_size: NA
cdr3_aa: CASRALLAPSGTQYF; cdr3_nt: TGTGCCAGCAGAGCCCTCCTAGCTCCCTCGGGGACCCAGTACTTC; d_call: NA; v_call: TRBV27; j_call: TRBJ2-5; clone_size: once
cdr3_aa: CASSFLGEQYF; cdr3_nt: TGTGCCAGCAGCTTTTTAGGCGAGCAGTACTTC; d_call: NA; v_call: TRBV7-9; j_call: TRBJ2-7; clone_size: NA
cdr3_aa: CASSYAPPKWQETQYF; cdr3_nt: TGTGCCAGCAGTTACGCGCCCCCCAAGTGGCAAGAGACCCAGTACTTC; d_call: NA; v_call: TRBV6-6; j_call: TRBJ2-5; clone_size: once
cdr3_aa: CASSKQGSNQPQHF; cdr3_nt: TGTGCCAGCAGTAAACAGGGGAGCAATCAGCCCCAGCATTTT; d_call: TRBD1; v_call: TRBV28; j_call: TRBJ1-5; clone_size: NA
cdr3_aa: CASSQDRVNYGYTF; cdr3_nt: TGCGCCAGCAGCCAAGATCGGGTTAACTATGGCTACACCTTC; d_call: NA; v_call: TRBV4-3; j_call: TRBJ1-2; clone_size: NA
cdr3_aa: CASSQSLGRSLTDTQYF; cdr3_nt: TGCGCCAGCAGCCAATCACTAGGTCGGAGCCTCACAGATACGCAGTATTTT; d_call: NA; v_call: TRBV4-1; j_call: TRBJ2-3; clone_size: few
cdr3_aa: CASSQDPSALYEQYF; cdr3_nt: TGCGCCAGCAGCCAAGATCCGTCGGCACTCTACGAGCAGTACTTC; d_call: NA; v_call: TRBV4-3; j_call: TRBJ2-7; clone_size: few
cdr3_aa: CASSLAGGTEAFF; cdr3_nt: TGTGCCAGCAGTTTAGCGGGGGGCACTGAAGCTTTCTTT; d_call: NA; v_call: TRBV27; j_call: TRBJ1-1; clone_size: NA
cdr3_aa: CATSRPGLGLQETQYF; cdr3_nt: TGTGCCACCAGCAGACCCGGTCTCGGTCTTCAAGAGACCCAGTACTTC; d_call: NA; v_call: TRBV15; j_call: TRBJ2-5; clone_size: NA
cdr3_aa: CASSGQGVIQPQHF; cdr3_nt: TGTGCCAGCAGTGGACAGGGAGTGATCCAGCCCCAGCATTTT; d_call: TRBD1; v_call: TRBV25-1; j_call: TRBJ1-5; clone_size: NA
cdr3_aa: CASSLADSAGNTIYF; cdr3_nt: TGCGCCAGCAGCTTGGCAGATAGTGCCGGAAACACCATATATTTT; d_call: NA; v_call: TRBV5-1; j_call: TRBJ1-3; clone_size: NA
cdr3_aa: CAISAANTGELFF; cdr3_nt: TGTGCCATCAGCGCAGCGAACACCGGGGAGCTGTTTTTT; d_call: NA; v_call: TRBV10-3; j_call: TRBJ2-2; clone_size: few
cdr3_aa: CASSPDRGVGYTF; cdr3_nt: TGTGCCAGCAGCCCCGACAGGGGGGTCGGCTACACCTTC; d_call: TRBD1; v_call: TRBV7-9; j_call: TRBJ1-2; clone_size: NA
cdr3_aa: CASSLGGTRLTDTQYF; cdr3_nt: TGCGCCAGCAGCCTGGGAGGGACTCGCCTAACAGATACGCAGTATTTT; d_call: TRBD2; v_call: TRBV4-3; j_call: TRBJ2-3; clone_size: NA
cdr3_aa: CASSVPPAIDSNQPQHF; cdr3_nt: TGTGCCAGTAGTGTCCCCCCAGCAATCGATAGCAATCAGCCCCAGCATTTT; d_call: NA; v_call: TRBV19; j_call: TRBJ1-5; clone_size: NA
cdr3_aa: CASSQDKTSGTWNTGELFF; cdr3_nt: TGTGCCAGCAGCCAAGATAAGACTAGCGGGACCTGGAACACCGGGGAGCTGTTTTTT; d_call: TRBD2; v_call: TRBV4-2; j_call: TRBJ2-2; clone_size: NA
cdr3_aa: CASSSWIRVGTDTQYF; cdr3_nt: TGCGCCAGCAGCTCCTGGATACGGGTGGGCACAGATACGCAGTATTTT; d_call: NA; v_call: TRBV5-1; j_call: TRBJ2-3; clone_size: NA
cdr3_aa: CASRQGVGAYEQYF; cdr3_nt: TGTGCCAGCAGACAGGGGGTAGGGGCCTACGAGCAGTACTTC; d_call: TRBD1; v_call: TRBV6-6; j_call: TRBJ2-7; clone_size: NA
cdr3_aa: CAISPGVPINYGYTF; cdr3_nt: TGTGCCATCAGCCCAGGGGTGCCCATTAACTATGGCTACACCTTC; d_call: NA; v_call: TRBV10-3; j_call: TRBJ1-2; clone_size: NA
cdr3_aa: CASSPRGHTGELFF; cdr3_nt: TGTGCCAGCAGCCCCCGGGGCCACACCGGGGAGCTGTTTTTT; d_call: NA; v_call: TRBV13; j_call: TRBJ2-2; clone_size: NA
cdr3_aa: CASSVDGYGYTF; cdr3_nt: TGTGCCAGCAGCGTAGACGGCTATGGCTACACCTTC; d_call: NA; v_call: TRBV9; j_call: TRBJ1-2; clone_size: few
cdr3_aa: CASIRGRFEAFF; cdr3_nt: TGTGCCAGCATCCGGGGGAGGTTCGAAGCTTTCTTT; d_call: NA; v_call: TRBV2; j_call: TRBJ1-1; clone_size: NA
cdr3_aa: CASSLRGGTNQPQHF; cdr3_nt: TGTGCCAGCAGCTTGCGGGGGGGTACCAATCAGCCCCAGCATTTT; d_call: NA; v_call: TRBV5-4; j_call: TRBJ1-5; clone_size: few
cdr3_aa: CASSYGRRSTYEQYF; cdr3_nt: TGTGCCAGCAGTTATGGGAGGCGATCTACCTACGAGCAGTACTTC; d_call: NA; v_call: TRBV6-5; j_call: TRBJ2-7; clone_size: few
cdr3_aa: CASGLRVSYEQYF; cdr3_nt: TGTGCCAGCGGGCTCAGGGTCTCCTACGAGCAGTACTTC; d_call: NA; v_call: TRBV13; j_call: TRBJ2-7; clone_size: NA
cdr3_aa: CASSQDYSQPQHF; cdr3_nt: TGTGCCAGTTCACAGGATTATTCTCAGCCCCAGCATTTT; d_call: NA; v_call: TRBV2; j_call: TRBJ1-5; clone_size: NA